Here is one TCR beta chain with its context. Original processing methods: Amplification of reference gene primers provided the estimated nucleated cell counts. Sequencing used immunoSEQ multiplex PCR; TCRdb keeps in-frame clones, though not all of them. Clonal size and the V and J genes are those of that table, whereas D and trimming came from the DNA. The repertoire includes about 200,000 clones, around nine tenths of them detected once, and roughly a sixth sits in the top ten. CDR3 length: 14 residues. The germline V gene has CDR1 MNHEY and CDR2 SMNVEV (reference sequence). The V end lost 6 bases, the J end lost 1 base, and 9 bases lay between the germline ends. In Seattle, patients joined the study during active infection and were tracked longitudinally. The data derive from a study of blood T cell repertoires in COVID-19. Whole-study context: There were acute and convalescent COVID-19 samples, and they came from the United States, Italy and Spain. The analysed material was cDNA or gDNA that came from T cells, B-cell-depleted T cells, or PBMCs.

Sequenced material: peripheral blood. This sequence originates from a man in his fifties or sixties with COVID-19, enrolled during active disease. This sequence joins TRBV27 and TRBJ2-2; a possible D gene is TRBD2 (5 bases). CDR3 amino acids: CASSKLENTGELFF. For the CDR3, the DNA is TGTGCCAGCAGCAAACTAGAGAACACCGGGGAGCTGTTTTTT.